Listed below are T cell receptor beta chains from one sample, sequenced in a study of control samples from healthy donors and cancer patients. Sequenced by immunoSEQ multiplex PCR; TCRdb stores in-frame clones only, minus some. Among tens of thousands of clones listed, 95% to 97% were seen once. Source material: blood. Receptors originate from a woman in her twenties or thirties in good health. The CDR3 runs from the conserved cysteine through the conserved F or W. D genes are given only for firm matches. Some rows mark clone size as missing; the rest say once, few, many or name a class of expanded clone.

v_call	j_call	d_call	clone_size	cdr3_aa	cdr3_nt
TRBV2	TRBJ2-3	TRBD2	.	CASRPGIGRELTDTQYF	TGTGCCAGCAGACCGGGGATAGGGCGGGAGCTCACAGATACGCAGTATTTT
TRBV9	TRBJ2-6	.	.	CASSAQLGLGGGGANVLTF	TGTGCCAGCAGCGCCCAACTAGGACTGGGGGGCGGTGGGGCCAACGTCCTGACTTTC
TRBV5-1	TRBJ2-6	TRBD2	.	CASSLRVAGPSGANVLTF	TGCGCCAGCAGCCTCCGGGTAGCGGGACCCTCTGGGGCCAACGTCCTGACTTTC
TRBV19	TRBJ1-1	.	few	CASGGLLIEANTEAFF	TGTGCCAGTGGGGGGCTCTTGATAGAAGCGAACACTGAAGCTTTCTTT
TRBV5-4	TRBJ2-3	.	.	CASSWRGGTDTQYF	TGTGCCAGCAGCTGGAGAGGGGGCACAGATACGCAGTATTTT
TRBV24-1	TRBJ2-7	.	.	CATKTRLYEQYF	TGTGCCACCAAGACAAGACTCTACGAGCAGTACTTC
TRBV7-9	TRBJ1-1	TRBD1	.	CASTNLGQGAPNTEAFF	TGTGCCAGCACCAACCTAGGACAGGGGGCGCCGAACACTGAAGCTTTCTTT
TRBV11-1	TRBJ2-5	TRBD2	.	CASSLTSGWQETQYF	TGTGCCAGCAGCTTGACTAGCGGGTGGCAAGAGACCCAGTACTTC
TRBV12-3/TRBV12-4	TRBJ2-7	.	.	CASRDSLVEQYF	TGTGCCAGCAGGGACAGTCTCGTCGAGCAGTACTTC
TRBV15	TRBJ2-1	TRBD1	.	CATSRVGQGAHDEQFF	TGTGCCACCAGCAGAGTTGGACAGGGGGCACACGATGAGCAGTTCTTC
TRBV19	TRBJ1-5	TRBD1	.	CASSSLGQGAYQPQHF	TGTGCCAGTAGTTCGCTGGGACAGGGGGCCTATCAGCCCCAGCATTTT
TRBV10-1	TRBJ2-1	TRBD2	.	CASSEGLAGDRSYNEQFF	TGCGCCAGCAGTGAAGGACTAGCGGGAGACAGATCCTACAATGAGCAGTTCTTC
TRBV28	TRBJ2-1	TRBD2	once	CASSSSGYSYNEQFF	TGTGCCAGCAGTTCTAGCGGATATTCCTACAATGAGCAGTTCTTC
TRBV11-1	TRBJ2-3	.	.	CASTKFRLTDTQYF	TGTGCCAGCACGAAATTCCGGCTCACAGATACGCAGTATTTT
TRBV9	TRBJ1-1	.	.	CASSAGKGAPGAFF	TGTGCCAGCAGCGCCGGGAAAGGGGCCCCTGGAGCTTTCTTT
TRBV19	TRBJ1-1	TRBD1	.	CASSIGTGANTEAFF	TGTGCCAGTAGTATCGGGACAGGAGCGAACACTGAAGCTTTCTTT
TRBV19	TRBJ1-2	.	once	CASSPSGLTNYGYTF	TGTGCCAGTAGTCCCTCGGGACTGACGAACTATGGCTACACCTTC
TRBV27	TRBJ2-1	.	.	CASSYSSGGEQFF	TGTGCCAGCAGTTATTCGAGTGGAGGGGAGCAGTTCTTC
TRBV12-3/TRBV12-4	TRBJ1-1	.	.	CASTGQGNTEAFF	TGTGCCAGCACCGGGCAGGGGAACACTGAAGCTTTCTTT
TRBV24-1	TRBJ2-1	TRBD2	.	CATSDPTSGGYNEQFF	TGTGCCACCAGTGACCCTACTAGCGGGGGCTACAATGAGCAGTTCTTC
TRBV30	TRBJ2-1	TRBD2	.	CAWWGTSGRHNEQFF	TGTGCCTGGTGGGGGACTAGCGGGAGACACAATGAGCAGTTCTTC
TRBV4-1	TRBJ2-5	.	.	CASSQMGYNNRTQETQYF	TGCGCCAGCAGCCAGATGGGGTATAACAACAGGACGCAAGAGACCCAGTACTTC
TRBV29-1	TRBJ2-3	TRBD2	.	CSVKGLAGTTQYF	TGCAGCGTTAAGGGACTAGCGGGAACTACGCAGTATTTT
TRBV6-5	TRBJ2-5	TRBD2	.	CASSRGTRGETQYF	TGTGCCAGCAGTAGGGGGACTAGGGGGGAGACCCAGTACTTC
TRBV7-6	TRBJ2-3	TRBD2	.	CASSLGLAGGTDTQYF	TGTGCCAGCAGCTTAGGCCTAGCGGGAGGGACAGATACGCAGTATTTT
TRBV4-1	TRBJ2-3	.	.	CASSPALISTDTQYF	TGCGCCAGCAGCCCGGCGCTAATATCCACAGATACGCAGTATTTT
TRBV18	TRBJ2-5	TRBD2	.	CASSPPEREVWETQYF	TGTGCCAGCTCACCACCGGAGCGGGAGGTATGGGAGACCCAGTACTTC
TRBV28	TRBJ1-5	TRBD1	.	CASSFRGQGVFNQPQHF	TGTGCCAGCAGTTTTAGAGGACAGGGGGTTTTCAATCAGCCCCAGCATTTT
TRBV19	TRBJ2-1	.	.	CASRKEDYRLANEQFF	TGTGCCAGCCGCAAGGAGGACTACCGCTTGGCCAATGAGCAGTTCTTC
TRBV7-8	TRBJ1-4	.	.	CASSVMTGTLGEKLFF	TGTGCCAGCAGCGTAATGACCGGGACGCTAGGTGAAAAACTGTTTTTT
TRBV9	TRBJ2-1	.	once	CASSVDPSSYNEQFF	TGTGCCAGCAGCGTAGACCCTAGCTCCTACAATGAGCAGTTCTTC
TRBV4-1	TRBJ1-1	TRBD1	.	CASSQEDRAVAEAFF	TGCGCCAGCAGCCAAGAGGACAGGGCGGTCGCTGAAGCTTTCTTT
TRBV7-9	TRBJ2-1	.	.	CASSLSYSSYNEQFF	TGTGCCAGCAGCTTATCATACAGCTCCTACAATGAGCAGTTCTTC
TRBV20-1	TRBJ1-4	.	.	CSASTGTNEKLFF	TGCAGTGCTAGTACCGGGACTAATGAAAAACTGTTTTTT
TRBV19	TRBJ1-1	.	.	CASSSNRESTEAFF	TGTGCCAGTAGTTCAAACAGGGAAAGCACTGAAGCTTTCTTT
TRBV3-1/TRBV3-2	TRBJ2-7	TRBD2	once	CASSVGLAGSYEQYF	TGTGCCAGCAGCGTGGGACTAGCGGGATCCTACGAGCAGTACTTC
TRBV2	TRBJ2-5	.	.	CASSEAGGETQYF	TGTGCCAGCAGTGAAGCGGGTGGTGAGACCCAGTACTTC
TRBV28	TRBJ1-5	TRBD1	once	CASSHKGTGEDQPQHF	TGTGCCAGCAGCCACAAAGGGACAGGGGAGGATCAGCCCCAGCATTTT
TRBV7-9	TRBJ2-1	.	.	CASRPWEHVEQFF	TGTGCCAGCAGGCCCTGGGAGCACGTTGAGCAGTTCTTC
TRBV2	TRBJ2-2	.	.	CASSESSSLYGELFF	TGTGCCAGCAGTGAAAGTTCTAGCTTGTACGGGGAGCTGTTTTTT
TRBV3-1/TRBV3-2	TRBJ2-1	.	.	CASSPRVYNEQFF	TGTGCCAGCAGCCCCAGGGTCTACAATGAGCAGTTCTTC
TRBV28	TRBJ1-4	TRBD1	.	CASSPSGGNEKLFF	TGTGCCAGCAGTCCGTCAGGGGGTAATGAAAAACTGTTTTTT
TRBV20-1	TRBJ2-1	.	.	CSASPRGINNEQFF	TGCAGTGCTAGTCCCCGGGGCATAAACAATGAGCAGTTCTTC
TRBV28	TRBJ2-7	TRBD1	.	CASSFWRDRGPEQYF	TGTGCCAGCAGTTTCTGGAGGGACAGGGGGCCCGAGCAGTACTTC
TRBV6-6	TRBJ2-3	.	.	CASSLLPGPSASTDTQYF	TGTGCCAGCAGTCTCCTCCCCGGGCCTAGCGCGAGCACAGATACGCAGTATTTT
TRBV2	TRBJ2-7	.	.	CASSDPTVDEQYF	TGTGCCAGCAGTGATCCGACGGTAGACGAGCAGTACTTC
TRBV4-1	TRBJ2-7	.	.	CASSQVPGQPYEQYF	TGCGCCAGCAGCCAAGTTCCCGGACAACCCTACGAGCAGTACTTC
TRBV11-2	TRBJ1-5	TRBD1	.	CASSLETGGQPQHF	TGTGCCAGCAGCTTAGAGACAGGGGGGCAGCCCCAGCATTTT
TRBV9	TRBJ2-2	.	.	CASSERWDTGELFF	TGTGCCAGCAGCGAACGATGGGACACCGGGGAGCTGTTTTTT
TRBV19	TRBJ1-2	TRBD1	once	CASSEGAYGYTF	TGTGCCAGTAGTGAGGGGGCCTATGGCTACACCTTC
TRBV7-9	TRBJ1-2	.	.	CASSLGGVRGYTF	TGTGCCAGCAGCTTGGGAGGGGTACGTGGCTACACCTTC
TRBV29-1	TRBJ2-3	.	.	CSVEVGRGHPGDTQYF	TGCAGCGTTGAAGTGGGCAGGGGCCACCCCGGGGATACGCAGTATTTT
TRBV7-8	TRBJ1-4	.	.	CASSTRRATNEKLFF	TGTGCCAGCAGCACCCGACGGGCAACTAATGAAAAACTGTTTTTT
TRBV18	TRBJ1-1	.	once	CASSGTGAEAFF	TGTGCCAGCTCAGGAACCGGGGCTGAAGCTTTCTTT
TRBV18	TRBJ2-7	TRBD1	.	CASSPRQGRNYEQYF	TGTGCCAGCTCACCCAGACAGGGAAGAAACTACGAGCAGTACTTC
TRBV6-5	TRBJ1-6	TRBD1	.	CASRLTGVNSPLHF	TGTGCCAGCAGGCTGACAGGGGTGAATTCACCCCTCCACTTT
TRBV6-5	TRBJ2-3	TRBD2	.	CASRVLAGGADTQYF	TGTGCCAGCAGGGTTCTAGCGGGAGGGGCAGATACGCAGTATTTT
TRBV7-9	TRBJ2-7	.	.	CASSSQGREQYF	TGTGCCAGCAGCTCCCAGGGGCGCGAGCAGTACTTC
TRBV7-8	TRBJ1-1	.	.	CASSLKRGYTEAFF	TGTGCCAGCAGCTTGAAGAGGGGGTACACTGAAGCTTTCTTT
TRBV7-9	TRBJ2-1	TRBD2	.	CAGAGSPGGNEQFF	TGTGCAGGAGCGGGGTCCCCAGGTGGGAATGAGCAGTTCTTC